One sample yielded the 25 T cell receptor beta chains listed below, sequenced in a study of brain T cells in children with intractable seizures. Profiled with immunoSEQ multiplex PCR; TCRdb holds only in-frame clones, not every one. The sample has about 320,000 clones; over 90% are singletons. As for time point: blood from clinic visit 5 months post-surgery; TSC patient then seizure free. Sequencing used peripheral blood, obtained 4 to 5 months after surgery. These receptors all stem from a boy under two years old with tuberous sclerosis and intractable seizures.

V usage is TRBV10-3 and J usage is TRBJ1-1; no firm D call. The germline CDR1 and CDR2 sequences are ENHRY and SYGVKD. Trimming took off 3 bases at V and 1 base at J, with 9 bases between the two ends. The CDR3 runs 14 residues. CDR3 sequence: CAISDGVENTEAFF. Written as DNA, the CDR3 is TGTGCCATCAGTGACGGGGTGGAGAACACTGAAGCTTTCTTT.

The V and J genes are TRBV6-5 and TRBJ1-1; D is possibly TRBD1 (5 bases). V was clipped by 10 bases and J by 3 bases, with 18 bases between them. The CDR3 runs 14 residues. Germline loops: CDR1 MNHEY, CDR2 SVGAGI. CDR3: CATSPPGSYTEAFF. CDR3 DNA sequence: TGTGCCACCTCTCCCCCAGGGTCTTACACTGAAGCTTTCTTT.

In the case of this clone: This CDR3 is also generated by other DNA sequences in the sample. The chain carries TRBV9 and TRBJ1-1; D uncertain. The CDR3 runs to 13 residues. CDR1 is SGDLS and CDR2 is YYNGEE in the germline V gene. V was pared by 0 bases and J by 1 base, with 4 bases between. CDR3 DNA sequence: TGTGCCAGCAGCGTAGCGGGGAACACTGAAGCTTTCTTT. This gives the protein CASSVAGNTEAFF.

The chain has TRBV7-6 and TRBJ2-5, with D unresolved. Germline V gene data show CDR1 as SGHVS and CDR2 as FNYEAQ. The CDR3 sequence is 14 residues long. Trimming pared 1 base from V and 4 bases from J, leaving 10 bases between. DNA for the CDR3: TGTGCCAGCAGCTTAGTCGGAGAATTAGAGACCCAGTACTTC. Protein: CASSLVGELETQYF. The full variable domain, its missing parts supplied by reference TRBV7-6 and TRBJ2-5, is GAGVSQSPRYKVTKRGQDVALRCDPISGHVSLYWYRQALGQGPEFLTYFNYEAQQDKSGLPNDRFSAERPEGSISTLTIQRTEQRDSAMYRCASSLVGELETQYFGPGTRLLVL.

The J gene is TRBJ2-7, the V gene TRBV7-6, with 10 bases identical to TRBD2. The length of the CDR3 is 16 residues. The germline V gene encodes CDR1 SGHVS and CDR2 FNYEAQ. Trimming cost V 2 bases and J 6 bases; bases outside gene matches: 10. In nucleotides, the CDR3 is TGTGCCAGCAGCTTACTACTAGCGGGAAATGAGCGCGAGCAGTACTTC. Its translation: CASSLLLAGNEREQYF.

J is TRBJ2-7 and V is TRBV21-1. TRBV21-1 is flagged as a pseudogene. The CDR3 has 14 amino acids. In DNA, the CDR3 is TGTACCAGCAGCAAAGAAGGCAGTTACTACGAGCAGTACTTC. Translation: CTSSKEGSYYEQYF.

The V call is TRBV4-1, the J call TRBJ2-2, with D possibly matching TRBD2 (5 bases). Trimming shortened V by 3 bases and J by 7 bases, and 15 bases separated the two germline ends. From germline, CDR1 is MGHRA and CDR2 YSYEKL. The CDR3 totals 15 residues. The DNA of the CDR3 is TGCGCCAGCAGCCAGGATGTAGCGTTCGGCGGGGAGCTGTTTTTT. This translates into CASSQDVAFGGELFF.

The chain recombines TRBV5-4 with TRBJ2-1; 7 bases align to TRBD2. Germline V CDR1 and CDR2: SGHNT, YYREEE (reference sequence). The CDR3 length is 16 residues. V gave up 3 bases and J gave up 9 bases; unmatched junction bases: 15. The CDR3, as DNA: TGTGCCAGCAGCTCAAAACGGGACTACTCTACGGGTGAGCAGTTCTTC. Translating gives CASSSKRDYSTGEQFF.

V gene TRBV14 combines with J gene TRBJ2-1; no definite D call. Germline assignment: CDR1 SGHDN and CDR2 FVKESK. The V end lost 4 bases, the J end lost 7 bases, and 14 bases lay between the germline ends. This CDR3 region has 14 residues. CDR3 sequence: CASSPNLNGNEQFF. CDR3 DNA sequence: TGTGCCAGCAGCCCAAATTTGAACGGGAATGAGCAGTTCTTC.

This chain uses TRBV14 with TRBJ2-7; tentatively, D is TRBD1 (5 bases). The length of the CDR3 is 12 residues. Per germline, CDR1 SGHDN and CDR2 FVKESK. The ends were cut back, 1 base at V and 7 bases at J, with 8 bases in the middle. The CDR3 sequence is CASSQGTPEQYF. The CDR3, as DNA: TGTGCCAGCAGCCAAGGGACACCGGAGCAGTACTTC.

The rearrangement uses TRBV5-1 and TRBJ2-7; TRBD1 aligns across 8 bases. The ends lost 0 bases at V and 5 bases at J; junction bases unmatched: 16. Germline V CDR1 and CDR2: SGHRS, YFSETQ. The CDR3 length is 18 residues. This chain's CDR3 is CASSLAPTHEGQGHEQYF. CDR3 in DNA: TGCGCCAGCAGCTTGGCCCCCACGCACGAAGGACAGGGCCACGAGCAGTACTTC.

The chain has TRBV24-1 and TRBJ1-2, with unresolved D. The CDR3 loop spans 13 amino acids. V shed 0 bases and J shed 6 bases, with 7 bases lying between them. The germline gives CDR1 KGHDR, CDR2 SFDVKD. The chain's CDR3 is CATSDLPRDGYTF. In nucleotides, the CDR3 is TGTGCCACCAGTGATTTGCCAAGGGATGGCTACACCTTC.

The CDR3 DNA is TGTGCCATCAGTCCCGGACAGGGGGCGCGAGGGGCCAACGTCCTGACTTTC. Encoded protein: CAISPGQGARGANVLTF. The V gene is TRBV10-3, the J gene TRBJ2-6; 11 bases map to TRBD1. The CDR3 loop spans 17 amino acids. V shed 5 bases and J 4 bases; nucleotides not matched to a gene: 7. The germline V gene encodes CDR1 ENHRY and CDR2 SYGVKD.

This clone occurred once. The rearrangement joins TRBV6-6 to TRBJ2-1, with TRBD1 matching 12 bases. Per germline, CDR1 MNHNY and CDR2 SVGAGI (reference sequence). Unmatched junction bases numbered 4, after V lost 6 bases and J lost 7 bases. This CDR3 has 14 residues. CDR3 DNA: TGTGCCAGCAGCCGGGACAGGGGGCCTAATGAGCAGTTCTTC. Protein sequence: CASSRDRGPNEQFF.

The rearrangement links TRBV11-1 to TRBJ2-5; TRBD2 might be the D (5 bases). V lost 2 bases and J 4 bases, leaving 14 bases between the germline ends. The germline V gene has CDR1 SGHAT and CDR2 FQDESV (reference sequence). The CDR3 runs 15 residues. The CDR3 DNA follows: TGTGCCAGCAGCTTACGTCCCAATGAGGGAGAGACCCAGTACTTC. This sequence encodes CASSLRPNEGETQYF.

The chain employs TRBV5-1 and TRBJ2-3; 11 positions agree with TRBD2. The CDR3 runs 16 residues. The V gene's germline CDR1 is SGHRS and CDR2 YFSETQ. Trimming cost V 0 bases and J 5 bases; bases outside gene matches: 5. CDR3 DNA sequence: TGCGCCAGCAGCTTGGAACTAGCGGGAGTGGGAGATACGCAGTATTTT. Translated, it gives CASSLELAGVGDTQYF.

The CDR3 is CASSLLAGGPDTQYF. Here the CDR3 DNA reads TGTGCCAGCAGCTTACTAGCGGGGGGGCCGGATACGCAGTATTTT. The chain carries TRBV7-6 and TRBJ2-3; 12 bases map to TRBD2. This CDR3 has 15 amino acids. The germline V gene encodes CDR1 SGHVS and CDR2 FNYEAQ. The trim removed 2 bases at V and 6 bases at J, leaving 3 bases unmatched.

The chain uses TRBV4-2 and TRBJ2-3, with D perhaps matching TRBD2 (5 bases). The CDR3 totals 15 residues. V was cut by 0 bases and J by 3 bases, with 10 bases left in between. Germline V gene lookup returns CDR1 LGHNA and CDR2 YNFKEQ. DNA of the CDR3: TGTGCCAGCAGCCAAGATGGGGAGCGGACAGATACGCAGTATTTT. It specifies CASSQDGERTDTQYF.

The V and J genes are TRBV21-1 and TRBJ2-7; TRBD2, the table's D call, lacks a check against the DNA. TRBV21-1 is an annotated pseudogene. This CDR3 is built from 19 residues. CDR3 in amino acids: CASSKGSGTSGNNIYEQYF. DNA for the CDR3: TGTGCCAGCAGCAAAGGATCAGGGACTAGCGGGAACAACATCTACGAGCAGTACTTC.

The chain recombines TRBV20-1 with TRBJ2-1; possibly TRBD2 for D (7 bases). Trimming took off 3 bases at V and 5 bases at J, with 14 bases between the two ends. The CDR3 sequence is 14 residues long. The V gene's germline CDR1 is DFQATT and CDR2 SNEGSKA (reference sequence). The CDR3, as DNA: TGCAGTGCTAGTCTTGCGGGGGCCCACAATGAGCAGTTCTTC. Residues: CSASLAGAHNEQFF.

The rearrangement joins TRBV11-3 to TRBJ1-2; 7 bases fit TRBD1. Unmatched junction bases numbered 1, after V lost 4 bases and J lost 2 bases. Germline CDR1 and CDR2: SGHNT and YENEEA. The CDR3 length is 13 residues. CDR3 protein: CASSSDRNYGYTF. The CDR3 bases are TGTGCCAGCAGCTCGGACAGGAACTATGGCTACACCTTC.

J is TRBJ1-1 and V is TRBV2, with TRBD1 matching 9 bases. Germline CDR1 is SNHLY and CDR2 is FYNNEI. CDR3 length: 15 residues. Germline trimming cut 4 bases from V and 8 bases from J; bases unmatched to any gene: 11. CDR3 DNA: TGTGCCAGCAGTGCAGGACAGGGGATTCTGCCCGAAGCTTTCTTT. This codes for CASSAGQGILPEAFF.

The chain links TRBV7-2 to TRBJ2-1, with 8 bases lining up with TRBD2. V was pared by 5 bases and J by 5 bases, with 5 bases of the junction left unmatched. CDR1 is SGHTA, CDR2 FQGNSA, per germline. The CDR3 is 14 amino acids. In DNA form, the CDR3 reads TGTGCCAGCAGCCCAAGCGGGAGCCACAATGAGCAGTTCTTC. It codes for CASSPSGSHNEQFF.

The chain has TRBV2 and TRBJ1-4; D remains ambiguous. In germline, CDR1 is SNHLY, CDR2 FYNNEI. The CDR3 loop spans 13 amino acids. V was clipped by 3 bases and J by 5 bases, with 7 bases between them. CDR3 nucleotides: TGTGCCAGCAGTGATGGGTCAAATGAAAAACTGTTTTTT. Translating it yields CASSDGSNEKLFF.

The chain uses TRBV29-1 and TRBJ1-2, with D tentatively TRBD1 (5 bases). CDR1 SQVTM and CDR2 ANQGSEA come from the germline V gene. The CDR3 contains 15 residues. V shed 3 bases and J shed 4 bases, with 18 bases lying between them. The CDR3 protein is CSVDIRVQGSYGYTF. DNA of the CDR3: TGCAGCGTTGACATACGAGTGCAGGGCAGCTATGGCTACACCTTC.